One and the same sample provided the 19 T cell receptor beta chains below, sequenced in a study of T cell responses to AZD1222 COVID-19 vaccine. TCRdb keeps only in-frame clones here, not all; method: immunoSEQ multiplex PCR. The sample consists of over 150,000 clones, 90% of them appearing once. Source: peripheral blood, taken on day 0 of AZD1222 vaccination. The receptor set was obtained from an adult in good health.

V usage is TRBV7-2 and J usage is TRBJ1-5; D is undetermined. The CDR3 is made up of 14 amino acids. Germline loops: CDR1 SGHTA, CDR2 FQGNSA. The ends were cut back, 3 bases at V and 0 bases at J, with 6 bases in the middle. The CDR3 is CASSLAYSNQPQHF. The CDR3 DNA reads TGTGCCAGCAGCTTGGCTTATAGCAATCAGCCCCAGCATTTT.

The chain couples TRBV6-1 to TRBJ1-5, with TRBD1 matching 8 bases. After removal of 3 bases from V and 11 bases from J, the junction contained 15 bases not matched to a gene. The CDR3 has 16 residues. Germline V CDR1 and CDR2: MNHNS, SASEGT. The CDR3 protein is CASSEWDRRALGAQHF. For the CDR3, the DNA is TGTGCCAGCAGTGAGTGGGACAGGAGAGCCTTGGGGGCCCAGCATTTT.

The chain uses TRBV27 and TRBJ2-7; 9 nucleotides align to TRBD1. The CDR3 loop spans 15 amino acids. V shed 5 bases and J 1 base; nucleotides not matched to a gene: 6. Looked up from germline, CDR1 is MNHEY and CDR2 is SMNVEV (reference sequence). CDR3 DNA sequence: TGTGCCAGCAGTCGTCCCGGGACAGGGTCCTACGAGCAGTACTTC. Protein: CASSRPGTGSYEQYF.

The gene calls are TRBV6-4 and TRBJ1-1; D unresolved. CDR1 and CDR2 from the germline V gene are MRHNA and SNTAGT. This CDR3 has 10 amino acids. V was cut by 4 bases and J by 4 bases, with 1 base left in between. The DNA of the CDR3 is TGTGCCAGCAGTGTCACTGAAGCTTTCTTT. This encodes CASSVTEAFF.

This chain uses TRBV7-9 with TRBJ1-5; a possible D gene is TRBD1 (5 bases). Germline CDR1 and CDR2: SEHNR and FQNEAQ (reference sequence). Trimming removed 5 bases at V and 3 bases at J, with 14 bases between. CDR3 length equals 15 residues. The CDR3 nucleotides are TGTGCCAGCAGCGAAGACAGATCTTTCAATCAGCCCCAGCATTTT. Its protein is CASSEDRSFNQPQHF. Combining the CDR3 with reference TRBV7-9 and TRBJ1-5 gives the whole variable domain DTGVSQNPRHKITKRGQNVTFRCDPISEHNRLYWYRQTLGQGPEFLTYFQNEAQLEKSRLLSDRFSAERPKGSFSTLEIQRTEQGDSAMYLCASSEDRSFNQPQHFGDGTRLSIL.

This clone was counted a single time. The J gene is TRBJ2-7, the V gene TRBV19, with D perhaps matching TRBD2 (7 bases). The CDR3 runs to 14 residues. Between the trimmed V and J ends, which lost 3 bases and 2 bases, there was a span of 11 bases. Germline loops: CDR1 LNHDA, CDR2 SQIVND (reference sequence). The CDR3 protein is CASSIGGGPYEQYF. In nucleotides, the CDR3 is TGTGCCAGTAGTATTGGGGGGGGGCCCTACGAGCAGTACTTC.

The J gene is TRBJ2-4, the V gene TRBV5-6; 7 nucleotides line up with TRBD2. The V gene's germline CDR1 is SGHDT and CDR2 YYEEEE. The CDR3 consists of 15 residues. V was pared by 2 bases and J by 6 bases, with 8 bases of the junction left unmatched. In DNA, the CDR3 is TGTGCCAGCAGCTTCCCCAGGGAGGGAACAAACATTCAGTACTTC. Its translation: CASSFPREGTNIQYF.

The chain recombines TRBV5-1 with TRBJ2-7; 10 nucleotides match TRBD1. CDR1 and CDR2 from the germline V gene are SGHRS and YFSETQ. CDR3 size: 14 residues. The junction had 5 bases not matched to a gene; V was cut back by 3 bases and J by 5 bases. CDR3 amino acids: CASSSGQGWDEQYF. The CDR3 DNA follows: TGCGCCAGCAGCTCGGGACAGGGGTGGGACGAGCAGTACTTC. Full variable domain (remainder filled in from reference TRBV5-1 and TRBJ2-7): KAGVTQTPRYLIKTRGQQVTLSCSPISGHRSVSWYQQTPGQGLQFLFEYFSETQRNKGNFPGRFSGRQFSNSRSEMNVSTLELGDSALYLCASSSGQGWDEQYFGPGTRLTVT.

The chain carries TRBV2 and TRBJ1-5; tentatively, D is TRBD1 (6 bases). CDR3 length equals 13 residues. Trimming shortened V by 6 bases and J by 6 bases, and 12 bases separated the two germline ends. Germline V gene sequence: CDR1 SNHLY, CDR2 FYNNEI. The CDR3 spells CASRKGQSQPQHF. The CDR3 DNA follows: TGTGCCAGCAGAAAAGGACAGAGTCAGCCCCAGCATTTT.

CDR3 sequence: CASSQGLGNQPQHF. The CDR3 region has the DNA TGTGCCAGCAGCCAGGGACTCGGGAATCAGCCCCAGCATTTT. V gene TRBV3-1 (or the pseudogene TRBV3-2) combines with J gene TRBJ1-5; possible D gene TRBD1, 5 bases. CDR3 length: 14 residues. V was shortened by 3 bases and J by 4 bases, with 10 bases between the two germline ends. Germline CDR1 reads LGHDT; CDR2 reads YNNKEL (reference sequence).

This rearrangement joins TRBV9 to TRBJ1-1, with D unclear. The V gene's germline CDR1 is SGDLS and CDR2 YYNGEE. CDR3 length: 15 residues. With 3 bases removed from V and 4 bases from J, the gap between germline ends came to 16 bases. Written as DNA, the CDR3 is TGTGCCAGCAGCGAGTATAAGGCGCCCGGCACTGAAGCTTTCTTT. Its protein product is CASSEYKAPGTEAFF.

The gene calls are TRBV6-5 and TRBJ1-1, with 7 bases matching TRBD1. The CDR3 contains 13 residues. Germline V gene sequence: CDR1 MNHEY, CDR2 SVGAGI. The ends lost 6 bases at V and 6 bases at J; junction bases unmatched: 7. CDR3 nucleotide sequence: TGTGCCAGCAGAGACGACAGGGCAGCTGAAGCTTTCTTT. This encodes CASRDDRAAEAFF.

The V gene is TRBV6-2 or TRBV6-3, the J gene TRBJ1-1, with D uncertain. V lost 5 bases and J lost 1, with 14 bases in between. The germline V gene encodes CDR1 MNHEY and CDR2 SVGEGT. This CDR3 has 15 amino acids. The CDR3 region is CASSTTGQENTEAFF. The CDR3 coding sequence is TGTGCCAGCAGTACCACCGGGCAAGAGAACACTGAAGCTTTCTTT.

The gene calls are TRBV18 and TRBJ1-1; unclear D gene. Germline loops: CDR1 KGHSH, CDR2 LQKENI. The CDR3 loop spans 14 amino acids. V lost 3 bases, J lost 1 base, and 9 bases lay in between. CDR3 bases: TGTGCCAGCTCACCGGGTCTTGGGAACACTGAAGCTTTCTTT. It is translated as CASSPGLGNTEAFF.

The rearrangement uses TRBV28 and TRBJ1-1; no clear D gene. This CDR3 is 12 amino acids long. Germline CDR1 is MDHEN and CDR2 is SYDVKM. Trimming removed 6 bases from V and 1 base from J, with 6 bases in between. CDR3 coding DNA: TGTGCCAGCAGCTCCTCGAACACTGAAGCTTTCTTT. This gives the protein CASSSSNTEAFF.

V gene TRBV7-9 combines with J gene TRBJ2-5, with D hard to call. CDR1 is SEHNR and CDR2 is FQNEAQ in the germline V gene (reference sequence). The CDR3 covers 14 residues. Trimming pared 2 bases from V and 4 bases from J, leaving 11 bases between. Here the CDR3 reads CASSLSAGRETQYF. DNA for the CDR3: TGTGCCAGCAGCTTATCTGCAGGTCGAGAGACCCAGTACTTC.

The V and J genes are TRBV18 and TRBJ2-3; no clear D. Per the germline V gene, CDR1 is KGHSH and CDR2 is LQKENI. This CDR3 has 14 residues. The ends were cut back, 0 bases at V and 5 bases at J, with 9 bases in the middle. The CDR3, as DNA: TGTGCCAGCTCACCACCGTCGGAGAGAGATACGCAGTATTTT. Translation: CASSPPSERDTQYF. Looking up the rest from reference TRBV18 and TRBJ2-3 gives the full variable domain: NAGVMQNPRHLVRRRGQEARLRCSPMKGHSHVYWYRQLPEEGLKFMVYLQKENIIDESGMPKERFSAEFPKEGPSILRIQQVVRGDSAAYFCASSPPSERDTQYFGPGTRLTVL.

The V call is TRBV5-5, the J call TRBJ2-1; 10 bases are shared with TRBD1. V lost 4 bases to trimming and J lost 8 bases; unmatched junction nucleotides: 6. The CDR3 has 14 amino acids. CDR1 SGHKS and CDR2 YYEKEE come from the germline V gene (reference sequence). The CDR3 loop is CASSLGQGEDEQFF. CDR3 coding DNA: TGTGCCAGCAGCCTCGGACAGGGGGAAGATGAGCAGTTCTTC.

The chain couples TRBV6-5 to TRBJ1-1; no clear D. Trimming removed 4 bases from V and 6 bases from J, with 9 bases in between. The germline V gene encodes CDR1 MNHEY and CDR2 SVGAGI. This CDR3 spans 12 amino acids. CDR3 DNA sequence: TGTGCCAGCAGTTCCCAGTGGGCTGAAGCTTTCTTT. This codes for CASSSQWAEAFF.